These 26 T cell receptor beta chains originate from one sample sequenced in a study of T cell changes during pregnancy in multiple sclerosis. Here immunoSEQ multiplex PCR was the method, and the copy in TCRdb shows in-frame clones only, minus some. The data contain some 43,000 clones, about 94% of them seen just once; the ten biggest clones take up roughly 8.1%. The sample here was CD8+ T cells from peripheral blood mononuclear cells, taken in the third trimester of pregnancy. Every receptor here comes from a female donor with multiple sclerosis, enrolled in a pregnancy study.

The chain recombines TRBV29-1 with TRBJ1-4; no definite D call. The V and J ends lost 0 bases and 10 bases respectively, with 6 bases between them. The CDR3 covers 11 residues. The germline gives CDR1 SQVTM, CDR2 ANQGSEA. The CDR3, as DNA: TGCAGCGTTGAAGATATGTCAAAACTGTTTTTT. This sequence encodes CSVEDMSKLFF.

The CDR3 DNA sequence: TGTGCCAGCAGTTTATTAGGGGACACTTACAATGAGCAGTTCTTC. The encoded protein is CASSLLGDTYNEQFF. The V and J genes are TRBV28 and TRBJ2-1; tentative D call: TRBD1 (6 bases). Germline values: CDR1 MDHEN, CDR2 SYDVKM. This CDR3 has 15 amino acids. The V end lost 1 base, the J end lost 4 bases, and 11 bases lay between the germline ends.

The rearrangement links TRBV9 to TRBJ2-2; D might be TRBD2 (5 bases). Germline V gives CDR1 SGDLS, CDR2 YYNGEE. CDR3 size: 14 residues. The V end was cut by 5 bases, the J end by 3 bases, with 11 bases between. The CDR3 reads CASRERDYTGELFF. The CDR3 DNA reads TGTGCCAGCAGGGAACGGGATTACACCGGGGAGCTGTTTTTT.

Only one count was recorded for this clone. The chain couples TRBV5-6 to TRBJ1-2; TRBD1 matches at 7 bases. CDR1 and CDR2 from the germline V gene are SGHDT and YYEEEE. The CDR3 contains 16 residues. The V and J ends lost 2 bases and 0 bases, in that order; junction bases with no gene match: 7. As DNA, the CDR3 is TGTGCCAGCAGCTTAGAACCCGGGACAGCTAACTATGGCTACACCTTC. Translation gives CASSLEPGTANYGYTF.

The chain combines TRBV30 with TRBJ2-7; 8 bases are a match to TRBD2. CDR3 length: 13 amino acids. Germline assignment: CDR1 GTSNPN and CDR2 SVGIG (reference sequence). With 5 bases clipped from V and 4 bases from J, the junction kept 7 bases outside the gene matches. CDR3 bases: TGTGCCTGGGGTAGCGGGACGAGTTACGAGCAGTACTTC. Encoded protein: CAWGSGTSYEQYF.

This clone has just one count. The V gene is TRBV28, the J gene TRBJ1-1; D call uncertain. The germline V and J ends were trimmed by 4 bases and 0 bases, with 9 bases remaining between them. The CDR3 has 14 residues. Germline values: CDR1 MDHEN, CDR2 SYDVKM. The CDR3 protein is CASSSVTLNTEAFF. In nucleotides, the CDR3 is TGTGCCAGCAGTTCCGTGACACTGAACACTGAAGCTTTCTTT.

This rearrangement joins TRBV7-2 to TRBJ2-5, with unresolved D. Germline assignment: CDR1 SGHTA and CDR2 FQGNSA. CDR3 length: 13 amino acids. Trimming pared 4 bases from V and 2 bases from J, leaving 8 bases between. The CDR3 region is CASSSPPQETQYF. Written as DNA, the CDR3 is TGTGCCAGCAGCTCCCCCCCACAAGAGACCCAGTACTTC.

The chain combines TRBV19 with TRBJ1-1; D is possibly TRBD1 (5 bases). The CDR3 extends over 15 amino acids. Germline V gene data show CDR1 as LNHDA and CDR2 as SQIVND (reference sequence). V dropped 3 bases and J dropped 4 bases, with 15 bases sitting between them. The CDR3 coding sequence is TGTGCCAGTAGTATGCCCGGGGCCGGGGGCACTGAAGCTTTCTTT. It specifies CASSMPGAGGTEAFF.

The chain joins TRBV25-1 to TRBJ2-2; perhaps TRBD1 as D (6 bases). V shed 4 bases and J shed 6 bases, with 9 bases lying between them. CDR3 length: 13 amino acids. Germline CDR1 is MGHDK and CDR2 is SYGVNS. The CDR3 is CASSAQGPGELFF. The CDR3 region has the DNA TGTGCCAGCAGTGCACAGGGACCCGGGGAGCTGTTTTTT.

The chain couples TRBV4-2 to TRBJ1-3, with D tentatively TRBD1 (5 bases). Trimming left V 0 bases short and J 2 bases short, with 11 bases between. The V gene's germline CDR1 is LGHNA and CDR2 YNFKEQ. The CDR3 length is 16 residues. The CDR3 sequence: CASSQDGPGAGNTIYF. The CDR3 DNA follows: TGTGCCAGCAGCCAAGATGGGCCGGGGGCTGGAAACACCATATATTTT.

Worth noting for this clone: Other DNA sequences in the same sample also yield this CDR3. J is TRBJ2-7 and V is TRBV2, with D possibly matching TRBD2 (5 bases). Germline CDR1 SNHLY, CDR2 FYNNEI. The CDR3 covers 10 residues. V was trimmed by 6 bases and J by 6 bases, leaving 6 bases between them. The chain's CDR3 is CASRGSEQYF. The CDR3 nucleotides read TGTGCCAGCAGGGGGAGCGAGCAGTACTTC.

CDR3 loop: CASSLGLAGTDTQYF. CDR3 in DNA: TGTGCCAGCAGCTTGGGACTAGCAGGCACAGATACGCAGTATTTT. The V gene is TRBV5-4, the J gene TRBJ2-3; 7 positions agree with TRBD2. V was pared by 0 bases and J by 1 base, with 2 bases of the junction left unmatched. The CDR3 sequence is 15 residues long. Germline loops: CDR1 SGHNT, CDR2 YYREEE (reference sequence).

The CDR3 is CASSSTQLAGGADTQYF. The CDR3 DNA sequence: TGTGCCAGCAGCTCCACTCAACTAGCGGGAGGGGCAGATACGCAGTATTTT. The J gene is TRBJ2-3, the V gene TRBV13; TRBD2 matches 13 bases. Per the germline V gene, CDR1 is PRHDT and CDR2 is FYEKMQ (reference sequence). This CDR3 comprises 17 residues. J was trimmed by 4 bases and V by 4 bases; bases with no gene match: 8. Based on the CDR3 plus reference TRBV13 and TRBJ2-3, the full variable domain is AAGVIQSPRHLIKEKRETATLKCYPIPRHDTVYWYQQGPGQDPQFLISFYEKMQSDKGSIPDRFSAQQFSDYHSELNMSSLELGDSALYFCASSSTQLAGGADTQYFGPGTRLTVL.

About this clone: At one end the junction does not follow the germline gene, possibly because of a read error. V gene TRBV7-7 combines with J gene TRBJ2-1; 13 nucleotides match TRBD2. CDR1 SSHAT and CDR2 FNYEAQ come from the germline V gene (reference sequence). The CDR3 totals 16 residues. The CDR3 reads CASSYGLAGAMGEQFF. CDR3 in DNA: TGTGCTAGCAGCTACGGACTAGCGGGAGCCATGGGGGAGCAGTTCTTC.

This chain joins TRBV7-3 and TRBJ2-3, with D hard to call. This CDR3 comprises 14 residues. Germline values: CDR1 SGHTA, CDR2 FQGTGA. V gave up 4 bases and J gave up 5 bases, with 13 bases separating them. The CDR3 bases are TGTGCCAGCAGCTCGAGTACGGTGGTAGATACGCAGTATTTT. Translating gives CASSSSTVVDTQYF.

The chain has TRBV18 and TRBJ2-3; 7 bases line up with TRBD1. J lost 4 bases, V lost 2 bases, and 3 bases had no gene match. The CDR3 sequence is 14 residues long. The germline V gene has CDR1 KGHSH and CDR2 LQKENI. As DNA, the CDR3 is TGTGCCAGCTCACCAGGGACAGTCTCAGATACGCAGTATTTT. This gives the protein CASSPGTVSDTQYF.

This clone came up once. The chain has TRBV6-1 and TRBJ2-1; maybe TRBD1 (5 bases). Germline V gene lookup returns CDR1 MNHNS and CDR2 SASEGT. This CDR3 region has 15 residues. Trimming left V 5 bases short and J 4 bases short, with 15 bases between. The CDR3 DNA is TGTGCCAGCAGTCCCGCCCCGGACACTTACAATGAGCAGTTCTTC. Translation: CASSPAPDTYNEQFF.

This chain joins TRBV19 and TRBJ1-5; D is unresolved. Trimming left V 1 base short and J 16 bases short, with 17 bases between. The CDR3 has 13 amino acids. Germline CDR1 is LNHDA and CDR2 is SQIVND (reference sequence). The CDR3 region is CASSIGRLQLIHF. Here the CDR3 DNA reads TGTGCCAGTAGTATAGGAAGGCTACAGCTCATCCATTTT.

This clone has just one count. The chain has TRBV19 and TRBJ1-2, with D possibly TRBD1 on 5 matching bases. Looked up from germline, CDR1 is LNHDA and CDR2 is SQIVND (reference sequence). With 3 bases removed from V and 3 bases from J, the gap between germline ends came to 14 bases. The CDR3 spans 15 residues. The chain's CDR3 is CASSISSGFDYGYTF. CDR3 bases: TGTGCCAGTAGTATTTCATCAGGGTTCGACTATGGCTACACCTTC.

This clone is a singleton in its sample. CDR3 residues: CASSPGSFEQYF. For the CDR3, the DNA is TGTGCCAGCAGCCCCGGGAGTTTCGAGCAGTACTTC. The V gene is TRBV28, the J gene TRBJ2-7, with a weak D call TRBD2 (6 bases). The V and J ends lost 6 bases and 6 bases respectively, with 12 bases between them. Germline-derived CDR1 and CDR2 are MDHEN and SYDVKM. The CDR3 has 12 residues.

V and J are TRBV2 and TRBJ2-3; 7 bases align to TRBD2. CDR1 is SNHLY, CDR2 FYNNEI, per germline. The CDR3 is 15 residues long. V trimming: 11 bases; J trimming: 3 bases; junction bases outside the gene matches: 14. The CDR3 loop reads CAVPRAGEGTDTQYF. CDR3 nucleotide sequence: TGTGCCGTCCCCCGGGCGGGAGAGGGTACAGATACGCAGTATTTT.

This chain connects TRBV1 to TRBJ2-3; the D call of TRBD1 is as the table states it, not checked on the DNA. TRBV1 is tagged as a pseudogene. The CDR3 runs to 17 residues. CDR3 coding DNA: TGCACCAGCAGCCGGGGGGAACGGGACAGGAGCACAGATACGCAGTATTTT. Protein sequence: CTSSRGERDRSTDTQYF.

V is TRBV27 and J is TRBJ2-7; 7 bases line up with TRBD2. J gave up 5 bases and V 1 base, and 5 bases lay outside the gene matches. Germline V gene lookup returns CDR1 MNHEY and CDR2 SMNVEV (reference sequence). The CDR3 loop spans 14 amino acids. This CDR3 reads CASSLWGRANEQYF. The DNA for the CDR3 is TGTGCCAGCAGTTTATGGGGGAGGGCCAACGAGCAGTACTTC.

This chain links TRBV7-9 with TRBJ2-3, with 7 bases lining up with TRBD2. The trim removed 1 base at V and 5 bases at J, leaving 6 bases unmatched. The CDR3 contains 15 residues. Germline V gene lookup returns CDR1 SEHNR and CDR2 FQNEAQ (reference sequence). The CDR3 nucleotides are TGTGCCAGCAGCTTAGGGGGCGGGAGTGGAGATACGCAGTATTTT. It translates to CASSLGGGSGDTQYF.

V is TRBV19 and J is TRBJ1-5, with D possibly TRBD1 on 5 matching bases. Germline V gene data show CDR1 as LNHDA and CDR2 as SQIVND (reference sequence). The CDR3 covers 15 residues. Trimming pared 3 bases from V and 0 bases from J, leaving 9 bases between. The CDR3 bases are TGTGCCAGTAGTATTGGTCAGGGTAGCAATCAGCCCCAGCATTTT. This sequence encodes CASSIGQGSNQPQHF.

The chain carries TRBV28 and TRBJ2-7, with a possible D match to TRBD1 (6 bases). Deletions cut 2 bases from V and 0 bases from J, with 14 bases between. This CDR3 is built from 16 residues. The germline V gene has CDR1 MDHEN and CDR2 SYDVKM. The CDR3 DNA reads as TGTGCCAGCAGTTTAGGCACAGGGATGGGCTCCTACGAGCAGTACTTC. It codes for CASSLGTGMGSYEQYF.